This T cell receptor beta chain derives from a study of CD8+CD57+ T cells in acquired aplastic anemia. Notes on the study in general: Patients had fewer than 35 CD8+ CDR3 sequences in common with controls (the shared set). Patients versus controls showed no significant CD8+ Simpson's diversity difference.

About this clonotype itself: Its specificity is not known.

Genomic DNA, serving as template, underwent TCR beta VDJ and CDR3 profiling. From the reads, TCRdb called clonotypes with MiXCR, one entry per CDR3 protein. Among some 180,000 distinct CDR3 sequences listed, about 60% were seen once. CDR3 length equals 20 residues. Trimming cost V 1 base and J 2 bases; bases outside gene matches: 14. The germline V gene has CDR1 SGHVS and CDR2 FNYEAQ. Before being chosen for sequencing, patients had shown CD8+CD57+ cell expansion by flow cytometry. Severe acquired aplastic anemia was the diagnosis recorded for all patients. The sample comprised sorted CD4+, CD8+, or CD8+CD57+ T cells (not recorded which) from PBMCs. The chain combines TRBV7-6 with TRBJ2-5; TRBD2 aligns across 12 bases. This receptor was taken from a human donor with aplastic anemia. The CDR3 region is CASSLVGMASGRAYQETQYF. CDR3 in DNA: TGTGCCAGCAGCTTAGTCGGGATGGCTAGCGGGAGGGCCTATCAAGAGACCCAGTACTTC.